The 15 T cell receptor beta chains below come from one sample, sequenced in a study of CD8+ T cells in alopecia areata. Treatment here: oral pan-JAK inhibitor, 5-10 mg twice daily. Investigators isolated RNA and reverse transcribed it into cDNA to act as the sequencing template. Profiling relied on immunoSEQ multiplex PCR, and the TCRdb table lists in-frame clones only, not all of them. The sample holds 200,000 to 250,000 clones, 64% seen once. Sequencing used CD4+ T cells sorted from blood, obtained at week 4, from a patient treated with tofacitinib. The origin of the receptors is a human donor with alopecia areata.

The chain employs TRBV4-2 and TRBJ2-7; a possible D gene is TRBD2 (6 bases). V lost 0 bases and J 3 bases, leaving 12 bases between the germline ends. Germline V CDR1 and CDR2: LGHNA, YNFKEQ. This CDR3 is 15 amino acids long. The CDR3 here is CASSQDVTSSYEQYF. The CDR3 DNA reads TGTGCCAGCAGCCAAGATGTTACTAGCAGCTACGAGCAGTACTTC.

This chain joins TRBV5-1 and TRBJ1-4; TRBD1 is a possible D gene (6 bases). V lost 5 bases and J 1 base, leaving 21 bases between the germline ends. Germline CDR1 reads SGHRS; CDR2 reads YFSETQ. The CDR3 sequence is 18 residues long. CDR3 in DNA: TGCGCCAGCAGATCCCTTCTTGCAGGGGCGGGAACTAATGAAAAACTGTTTTTT. Protein: CASRSLLAGAGTNEKLFF.

This clone has just a few counts. The chain combines TRBV7-9 with TRBJ2-2; possible D gene TRBD2, 5 bases. CDR1 is SEHNR and CDR2 is FQNEAQ in the germline V gene (reference sequence). CDR3 length: 13 amino acids. V lost 5 bases to trimming and J lost 4 bases, with 8 bases between them. CDR3 sequence (DNA): TGTGCCAGCAGCGGACTTGTCACCGGGGAGCTGTTTTTT. Its translation: CASSGLVTGELFF.

CDR3 nucleotides: TGCGCCAGCAGCAGGACTGGACATAGCACAGATACGCAGTATTTT. Protein: CASSRTGHSTDTQYF. V usage is TRBV5-1 and J usage is TRBJ2-3; D may match TRBD1 or TRBD2 (5 bases each). Germline-derived CDR1 and CDR2 are SGHRS and YFSETQ. The CDR3 has 15 amino acids. With 4 bases removed from V and 0 bases from J, the gap between germline ends came to 12 bases.

The chain uses TRBV7-8 and TRBJ1-1; 7 bases match TRBD1. The CDR3 sequence is 13 residues long. Trimming removed 6 bases from V and 4 bases from J; junction bases left unmatched: 5. CDR1 and CDR2 from the germline V gene are SGHVS and FQNEAQ. CDR3 loop: CASSGQDGTEAFF. As DNA, the CDR3 is TGTGCCAGCAGTGGACAGGATGGCACTGAAGCTTTCTTT.

This clone occurred a few times. The chain carries TRBV7-2 and TRBJ2-5; D may be TRBD1 (6 bases). Trimming took off 1 base at V and 5 bases at J, with 8 bases between the two ends. This CDR3 has 13 amino acids. CDR1 SGHTA and CDR2 FQGNSA come from the germline V gene. CDR3 sequence (DNA): TGTGCCAGCAGCTTAGGGGGGCACGAGACCCAGTACTTC. Translated: CASSLGGHETQYF.

V gene TRBV7-2 combines with J gene TRBJ2-1, with D tentatively TRBD1 (6 bases). This CDR3 has 13 residues. Germline V gives CDR1 SGHTA, CDR2 FQGNSA. V was cut by 0 bases and J by 7 bases, with 7 bases left in between. The CDR3 protein is CASSLADRNEQFF. The DNA of the CDR3 is TGTGCCAGCAGCTTAGCGGACAGAAATGAGCAGTTCTTC.

The V call is TRBV29-1, the J call TRBJ1-2, with unresolved D. Deletions cut 5 bases from V and 4 bases from J, with 8 bases between. Germline CDR1 reads SQVTM; CDR2 reads ANQGSEA. The CDR3 is 11 residues long. CDR3 in amino acids: CSVRSSYGYTF. The CDR3 region has the DNA TGCAGCGTTCGTAGCTCCTATGGCTACACCTTC.

V gene TRBV4-1 combines with J gene TRBJ1-2, with a weak D call TRBD1 (6 bases). CDR3 length: 15 residues. V was shortened by 0 bases and J by 5 bases, with 13 bases between the two germline ends. CDR1 is MGHRA, CDR2 YSYEKL, per germline. CDR3 coding DNA: TGCGCCAGCAGCCAAGAAGGGTCCAGGGGATATGGCTACACCTTC. Its translation: CASSQEGSRGYGYTF.

In this sample, this clone turned up a few times. This chain connects TRBV4-1 to TRBJ1-2; TRBD1 aligns across 10 bases. After removal of 0 bases from V and 4 bases from J, the junction contained 5 bases not matched to a gene. Germline V gene data show CDR1 as MGHRA and CDR2 as YSYEKL. This CDR3 has 16 residues. The CDR3 protein is CASSQDETGGSYGYTF. CDR3 nucleotide sequence: TGCGCCAGCAGCCAAGATGAGACAGGGGGCTCCTATGGCTACACCTTC.

This sequence joins TRBV5-1 and TRBJ2-7, with 10 bases aligning to TRBD1. The germline gives CDR1 SGHRS, CDR2 YFSETQ. This CDR3 has 14 amino acids. The ends lost 3 bases at V and 7 bases at J; junction bases unmatched: 7. The DNA for the CDR3 is TGCGCCAGCAGCTCCGGGACAGGGGCGGGGGAGCAGTACTTC. Protein sequence: CASSSGTGAGEQYF.

This clone was recorded once. J is TRBJ2-7 and V is TRBV18; the match to TRBD2 covers 7 bases. CDR3 length: 16 amino acids. Trimming removed 2 bases from V and 7 bases from J; junction bases left unmatched: 14. CDR1 is KGHSH, CDR2 LQKENI, per germline. The CDR3 reads CASSPSLGTGGKEQYF. The DNA of the CDR3 is TGTGCCAGCTCACCAAGCCTGGGTACCGGGGGGAAGGAGCAGTACTTC.

The chain carries TRBV28 and TRBJ1-1; no firm D call. CDR1 and CDR2 (germline): MDHEN, SYDVKM. The CDR3 covers 15 residues. V was clipped by 5 bases and J by 4 bases, with 17 bases between them. CDR3 coding DNA: TGTGCCAGCAGTCGAAGGCGGGGAGTGGGCACTGAAGCTTTCTTT. Translating it yields CASSRRRGVGTEAFF.

The chain joins TRBV7-9 to TRBJ1-5; 7 positions agree with TRBD1. CDR1 is SEHNR and CDR2 is FQNEAQ in the germline V gene (reference sequence). V shed 3 bases and J 5 bases; nucleotides not matched to a gene: 1. The CDR3 has 13 residues. Here the CDR3 reads CASSFRGDQPQHF. The CDR3 DNA is TGTGCCAGCAGCTTCAGGGGGGATCAGCCCCAGCATTTT.

This chain uses TRBV4-3 with TRBJ1-5, with D uncertain. CDR3 length: 13 residues. Germline lookup yields CDR1 LGHNA and CDR2 YSLEER. V shed 0 bases and J shed 8 bases, with 8 bases lying between them. CDR3 in DNA: TGCGCCAGCAGCCAAGATTGGGCGGAGCCCCAGCATTTT. Translating gives CASSQDWAEPQHF.